The 8 T cell receptor beta chains reported below all come from one sample, sequenced in a study of cytomegalovirus exposure and HLA in healthy donors. Researchers ran the PCR with 60 Vbeta and 13 Jbeta primers. Profiling relied on immunoSEQ multiplex PCR, and the TCRdb table lists in-frame clones only, not all of them. The sample lists 60,000 to 85,000 clones; more than 75% were seen once. Sequencing used PBMCs. The receptors here all came from a male donor in good health and CMV-seropositive.

CDR3 sequence (DNA): TGCGCCAGCAGTGAACAGGACAGGGGAGTAACTAATGAAAAACTGTTTTTT. Its translation: CASSEQDRGVTNEKLFF. This chain connects TRBV10-2 to TRBJ1-4; TRBD1 agrees at 9 bases. V trimming: 3 bases; J trimming: 1 base; junction bases outside the gene matches: 6. Per germline, CDR1 WSHSY and CDR2 SAAADI. The CDR3 length is 17 residues.

The V and J genes are TRBV2 and TRBJ1-3, with 8 bases aligning to TRBD1. The CDR3 contains 15 residues. V shed 7 bases and J 2 bases; nucleotides not matched to a gene: 7. Per germline, CDR1 SNHLY and CDR2 FYNNEI. Written as DNA, the CDR3 is TGTGCCAGCACCCCCCAGGGGGCAACTGGAAACACCATATATTTT. Protein: CASTPQGATGNTIYF. The variable domain in full, with the rest retrieved from reference TRBV2 and TRBJ1-3, is EPEVTQTPSHQVTQMGQEVILRCVPISNHLYFYWYRQILGQKVEFLVSFYNNEISEKSEIFDDQFSVERPDGSNFTLKIRSTKLEDSAMYFCASTPQGATGNTIYFGEGSWLTVV.

This chain joins TRBV28 and TRBJ1-2; 7 bases are shared with TRBD1. From germline, CDR1 is MDHEN and CDR2 SYDVKM. The CDR3 spans 16 residues. Trimming removed 2 bases from V and 4 bases from J; junction bases left unmatched: 10. DNA of the CDR3: TGTGCCAGCAGTTTACCCCCGACAGGGAGTCGCTATGGCTACACCTTC. This gives the protein CASSLPPTGSRYGYTF.

The chain carries TRBV10-1 and TRBJ2-7; 13 positions match TRBD2. This CDR3 is 14 amino acids long. The V gene's germline CDR1 is WNHNN and CDR2 SYGVQD (reference sequence). Trimming at V came to 4 bases and at J to 3 bases, leaving 0 bases not matched to a gene. CDR3 region: CASSGTSGSYEQYF. The CDR3 bases are TGCGCCAGCAGTGGGACTAGCGGGAGCTACGAGCAGTACTTC.

This rearrangement joins TRBV5-1 to TRBJ2-5, with TRBD2 matching over 12 bases. The J call could be wrong; TRBJ2-7 is a better fit for the DNA end. This CDR3 spans 17 amino acids. CDR1 and CDR2 from the germline V gene are SGHRS and YFSETQ. The CDR3 spells CASSFSPSGGGTYEQYF. CDR3 nucleotide sequence: TGCGCCAGCAGCTTTAGCCCTAGCGGGGGGGGCACCTACGAGCAGTACTTC.

This rearrangement joins TRBV6-1 to TRBJ2-4; 10 bases fit TRBD2. Per the germline V gene, CDR1 is MNHNS and CDR2 is SASEGT. V gave up 11 bases and J gave up 3 bases; unmatched junction bases: 10. The CDR3 runs to 15 residues. In DNA, the CDR3 is TGTGCCGTGCTTAGGGCTAGCGGGGGCAAAAACATTCAGTACTTC. Translated, it gives CAVLRASGGKNIQYF.

The chain recombines TRBV4-1 with TRBJ2-3, with 7 bases matching TRBD1. The CDR3 is 15 amino acids. Germline loops: CDR1 MGHRA, CDR2 YSYEKL. V lost 7 bases to trimming and J lost 2 bases; unmatched junction nucleotides: 9. The CDR3 DNA is TGCGCCAGCAACTCTCCGGGACAGCTCACAGATACGCAGTATTTT. It yields the protein CASNSPGQLTDTQYF.

As DNA, the CDR3 is TGTGCCAGCAGCCGACGGACAGGGGCCCACTCTGGAAACACCATATATTTT. Amino acid sequence: CASSRRTGAHSGNTIYF. The chain joins TRBV7-9 to TRBJ1-3, with TRBD1 matching over 9 bases. The CDR3 is made up of 17 amino acids. With 5 bases clipped from V and 0 bases from J, the junction kept 8 bases outside the gene matches. Germline CDR1 and CDR2: SEHNR and FQNEAQ (reference sequence).